This T cell receptor (beta chain) was recovered during a study of human thymus T cells. Comment on this clone: The antigen remains undetermined.

Some clones are missing from TCRdb's copy, which holds only in-frame ones; the method was immunoSEQ multiplex PCR. The profile shows approximately 40,000 clones, roughly 94% of them singletons. Study findings and constraints: V and J genes seemed to be used with bias in thymic and blood repertoires.

Donors consisted of healthy Finnish infants (having corrective surgery for congenital heart defects). Only four of the eight donors provided an approximately 0.45-1 mL blood sample. The CDR3 runs 15 residues. Germline CDR1 is SGHTA and CDR2 is FQGTGA. V dropped 2 bases and J dropped 4; count of bases not matched to a gene: 6. The material sequenced was blood. This clonotype was sampled from a boy under two years old with a congenital heart defect but otherwise immunologically healthy. V is TRBV7-3 and J is TRBJ2-7, with TRBD1 identical over 9 bases. CDR3 sequence (DNA): TGTGCCAGCAGCTTATACGGGACAGGGTATTACGAGCAGTACTTC. This codes for CASSLYGTGYYEQYF.